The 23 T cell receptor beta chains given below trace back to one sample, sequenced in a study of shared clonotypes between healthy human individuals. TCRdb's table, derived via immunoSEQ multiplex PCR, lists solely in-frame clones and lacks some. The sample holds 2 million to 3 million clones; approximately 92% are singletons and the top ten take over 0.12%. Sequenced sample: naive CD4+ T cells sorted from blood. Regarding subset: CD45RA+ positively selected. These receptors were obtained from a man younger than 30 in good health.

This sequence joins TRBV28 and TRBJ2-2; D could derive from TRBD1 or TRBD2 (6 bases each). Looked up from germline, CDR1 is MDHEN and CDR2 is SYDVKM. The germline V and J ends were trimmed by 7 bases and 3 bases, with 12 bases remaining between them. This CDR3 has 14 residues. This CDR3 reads CASIGGLDTGELFF. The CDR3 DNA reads TGTGCCAGCATTGGGGGGCTCGACACCGGGGAGCTGTTTTTT. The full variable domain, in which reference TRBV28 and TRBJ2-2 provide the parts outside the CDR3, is DVKVTQSSRYLVKRTGEKVFLECVQDMDHENMFWYRQDPGLGLRLIYFSYDVKMKEKGDIPEGYSVSREKKERFSLILESASTNQTSMYLCASIGGLDTGELFFGEGSRLTVL.

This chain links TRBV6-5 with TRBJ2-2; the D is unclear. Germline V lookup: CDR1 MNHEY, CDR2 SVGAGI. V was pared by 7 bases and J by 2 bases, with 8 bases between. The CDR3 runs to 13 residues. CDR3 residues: CASKKVNTGELFF. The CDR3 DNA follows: TGTGCCAGCAAAAAAGTCAACACCGGGGAGCTGTTTTTT.

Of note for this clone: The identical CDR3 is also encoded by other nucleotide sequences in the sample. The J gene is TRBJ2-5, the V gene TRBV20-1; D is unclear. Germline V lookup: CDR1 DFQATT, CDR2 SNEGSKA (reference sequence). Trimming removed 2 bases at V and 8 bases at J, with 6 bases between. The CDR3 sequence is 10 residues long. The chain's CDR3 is CSARPETQYF. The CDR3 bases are TGCAGTGCTAGACCGGAAACCCAGTACTTC.

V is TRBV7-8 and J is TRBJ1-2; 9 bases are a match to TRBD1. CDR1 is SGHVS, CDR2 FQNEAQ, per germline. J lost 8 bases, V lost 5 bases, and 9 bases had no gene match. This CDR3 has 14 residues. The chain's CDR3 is CASSPGTGMLGYTF. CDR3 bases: TGTGCCAGCAGCCCCGGGACAGGGATGCTCGGCTACACCTTC.

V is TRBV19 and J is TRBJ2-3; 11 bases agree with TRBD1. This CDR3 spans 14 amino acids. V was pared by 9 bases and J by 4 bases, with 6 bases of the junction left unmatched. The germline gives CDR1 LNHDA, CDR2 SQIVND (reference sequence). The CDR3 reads CASRRDRGSDTQYF. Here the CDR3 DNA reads TGTGCCAGCCGTAGGGACAGGGGGTCAGATACGCAGTATTTT.

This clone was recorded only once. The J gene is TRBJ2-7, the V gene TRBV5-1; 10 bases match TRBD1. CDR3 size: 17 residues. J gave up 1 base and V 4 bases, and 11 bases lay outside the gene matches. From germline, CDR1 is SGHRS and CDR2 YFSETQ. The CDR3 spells CASSPTTGTGVSYEQYF. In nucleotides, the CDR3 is TGCGCCAGCAGCCCAACAACCGGGACAGGGGTATCCTACGAGCAGTACTTC.

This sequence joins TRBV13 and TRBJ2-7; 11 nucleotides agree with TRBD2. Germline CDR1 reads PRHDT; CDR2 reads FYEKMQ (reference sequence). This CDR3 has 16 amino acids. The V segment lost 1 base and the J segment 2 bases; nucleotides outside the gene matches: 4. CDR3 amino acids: CASSLEGLAAPYEQYF. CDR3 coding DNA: TGTGCCAGCAGCTTAGAGGGACTAGCGGCGCCCTACGAGCAGTACTTC. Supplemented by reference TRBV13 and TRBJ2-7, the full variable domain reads AAGVIQSPRHLIKEKRETATLKCYPIPRHDTVYWYQQGPGQDPQFLISFYEKMQSDKGSIPDRFSAQQFSDYHSELNMSSLELGDSALYFCASSLEGLAAPYEQYFGPGTRLTVT.

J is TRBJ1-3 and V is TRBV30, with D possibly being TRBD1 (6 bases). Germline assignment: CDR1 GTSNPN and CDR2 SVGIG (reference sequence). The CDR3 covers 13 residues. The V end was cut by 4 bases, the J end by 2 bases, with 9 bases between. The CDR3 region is CAWKGGPGNTIYF. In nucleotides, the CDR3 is TGTGCCTGGAAGGGGGGGCCTGGAAACACCATATATTTT. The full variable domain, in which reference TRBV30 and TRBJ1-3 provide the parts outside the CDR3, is SQTIHQWPATLVQPVGSPLSLECTVEGTSNPNLYWYRQAAGRGLQLLFYSVGIGQISSEVPQNLSASRPQDRQFILSSKKLLLSDSGFYLCAWKGGPGNTIYFGEGSWLTVV.

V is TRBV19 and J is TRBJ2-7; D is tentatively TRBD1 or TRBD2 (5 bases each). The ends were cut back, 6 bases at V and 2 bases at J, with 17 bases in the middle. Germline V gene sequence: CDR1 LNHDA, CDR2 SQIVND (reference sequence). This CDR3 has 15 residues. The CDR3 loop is CASSLSGRGPYEQYF. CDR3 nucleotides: TGTGCCAGTAGCCTCTCGGGACGAGGACCCTACGAGCAGTACTTC.

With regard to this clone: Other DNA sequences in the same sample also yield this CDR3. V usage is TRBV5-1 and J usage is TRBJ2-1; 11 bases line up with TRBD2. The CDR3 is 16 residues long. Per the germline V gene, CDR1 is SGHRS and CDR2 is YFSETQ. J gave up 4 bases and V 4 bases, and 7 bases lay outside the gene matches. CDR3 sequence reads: CASSVSGTSGYNEQFF. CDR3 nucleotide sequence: TGCGCCAGCAGCGTTTCAGGGACTAGCGGTTACAATGAGCAGTTCTTC.

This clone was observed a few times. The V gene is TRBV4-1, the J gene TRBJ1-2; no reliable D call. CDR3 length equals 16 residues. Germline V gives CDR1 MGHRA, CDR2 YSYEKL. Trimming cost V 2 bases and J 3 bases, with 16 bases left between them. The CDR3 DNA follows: TGCGCCAGCAGCCAAAGGGCCGGAGACCCAGACTATGGCTACACCTTC. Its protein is CASSQRAGDPDYGYTF.

The CDR3 DNA reads as TGTGCCACTAAAGGAGGCGGGGTCTACGAGCAGTACTTC. This translates into CATKGGGVYEQYF. The chain has TRBV10-3 and TRBJ2-7; maybe TRBD2 (6 bases). CDR3 length equals 13 residues. Germline V gene data show CDR1 as ENHRY and CDR2 as SYGVKD. Trimming left V 10 bases short and J 3 bases short, with 16 bases between.

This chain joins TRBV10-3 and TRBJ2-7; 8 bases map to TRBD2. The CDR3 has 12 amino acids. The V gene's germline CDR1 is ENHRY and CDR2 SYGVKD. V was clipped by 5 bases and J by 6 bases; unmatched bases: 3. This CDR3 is CAISPGGGEQYF. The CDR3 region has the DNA TGTGCCATCAGTCCCGGGGGGGGCGAGCAGTACTTC.

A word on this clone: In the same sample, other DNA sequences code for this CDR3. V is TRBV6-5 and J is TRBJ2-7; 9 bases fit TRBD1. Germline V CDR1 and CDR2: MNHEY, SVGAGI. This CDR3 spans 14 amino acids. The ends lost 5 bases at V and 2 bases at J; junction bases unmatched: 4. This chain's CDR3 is CASSLGQGTYEQYF. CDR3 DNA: TGTGCCAGCAGTCTGGGACAGGGAACCTACGAGCAGTACTTC.

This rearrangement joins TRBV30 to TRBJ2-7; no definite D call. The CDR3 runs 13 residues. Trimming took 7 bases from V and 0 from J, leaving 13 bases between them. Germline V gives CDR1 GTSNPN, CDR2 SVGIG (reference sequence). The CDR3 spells CASSSGSSYEQYF. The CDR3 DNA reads TGTGCCTCATCCTCGGGCAGCTCCTACGAGCAGTACTTC.

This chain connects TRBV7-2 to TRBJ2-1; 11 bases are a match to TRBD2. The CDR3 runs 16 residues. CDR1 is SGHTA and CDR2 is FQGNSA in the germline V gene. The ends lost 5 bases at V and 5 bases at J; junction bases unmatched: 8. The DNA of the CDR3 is TGTGCCAGCAGCCGCACCATACTAGCGGGGGACAATGAGCAGTTCTTC. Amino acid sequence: CASSRTILAGDNEQFF.

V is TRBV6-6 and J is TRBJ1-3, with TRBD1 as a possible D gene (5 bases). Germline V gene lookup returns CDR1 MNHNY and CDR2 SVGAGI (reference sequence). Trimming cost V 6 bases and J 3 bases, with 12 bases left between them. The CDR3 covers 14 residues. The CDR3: CASRLGGDGNTIYF. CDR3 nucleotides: TGTGCCAGCAGATTGGGGGGAGATGGAAACACCATATATTTT.

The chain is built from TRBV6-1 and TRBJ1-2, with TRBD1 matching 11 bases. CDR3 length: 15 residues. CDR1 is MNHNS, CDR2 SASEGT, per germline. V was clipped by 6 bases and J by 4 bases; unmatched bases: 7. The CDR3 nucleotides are TGTGCCAGCAGACTAGGACAGGGGGCAATCTATGGCTACACCTTC. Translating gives CASRLGQGAIYGYTF.

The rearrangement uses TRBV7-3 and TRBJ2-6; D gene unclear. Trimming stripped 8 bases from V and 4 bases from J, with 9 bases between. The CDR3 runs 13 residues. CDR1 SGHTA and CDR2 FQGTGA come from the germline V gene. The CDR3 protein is CASHEFGANVLTF. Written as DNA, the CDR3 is TGTGCCAGCCACGAGTTCGGGGCCAACGTCCTGACTTTC.

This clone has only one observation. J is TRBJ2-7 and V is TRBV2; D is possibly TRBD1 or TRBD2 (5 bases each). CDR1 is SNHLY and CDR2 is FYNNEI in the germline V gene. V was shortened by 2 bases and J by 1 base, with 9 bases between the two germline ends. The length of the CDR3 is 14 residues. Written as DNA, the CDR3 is TGTGCCAGCAGTGAACAGGGACCGTCCTACGAGCAGTACTTC. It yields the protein CASSEQGPSYEQYF.

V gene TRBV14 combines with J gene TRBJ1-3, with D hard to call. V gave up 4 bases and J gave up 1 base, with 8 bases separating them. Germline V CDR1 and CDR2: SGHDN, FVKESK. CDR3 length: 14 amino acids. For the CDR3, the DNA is TGTGCCAGCAGCCGCCCGGTGTCTGGAAACACCATATATTTT. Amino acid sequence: CASSRPVSGNTIYF.

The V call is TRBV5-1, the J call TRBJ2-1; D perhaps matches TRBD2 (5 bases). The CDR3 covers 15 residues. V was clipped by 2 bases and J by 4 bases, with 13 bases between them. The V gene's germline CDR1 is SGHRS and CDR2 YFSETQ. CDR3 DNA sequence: TGCGCCAGCAGCTTAGCGGTGGTACCTTACAATGAGCAGTTCTTC. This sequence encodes CASSLAVVPYNEQFF.

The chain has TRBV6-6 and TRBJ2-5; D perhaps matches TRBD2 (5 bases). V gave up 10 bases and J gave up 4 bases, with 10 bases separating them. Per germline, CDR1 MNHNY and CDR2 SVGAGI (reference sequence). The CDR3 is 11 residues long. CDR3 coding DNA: TGTGCCACCTTCCGGGGAGAGACCCAGTACTTC. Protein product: CATFRGETQYF.